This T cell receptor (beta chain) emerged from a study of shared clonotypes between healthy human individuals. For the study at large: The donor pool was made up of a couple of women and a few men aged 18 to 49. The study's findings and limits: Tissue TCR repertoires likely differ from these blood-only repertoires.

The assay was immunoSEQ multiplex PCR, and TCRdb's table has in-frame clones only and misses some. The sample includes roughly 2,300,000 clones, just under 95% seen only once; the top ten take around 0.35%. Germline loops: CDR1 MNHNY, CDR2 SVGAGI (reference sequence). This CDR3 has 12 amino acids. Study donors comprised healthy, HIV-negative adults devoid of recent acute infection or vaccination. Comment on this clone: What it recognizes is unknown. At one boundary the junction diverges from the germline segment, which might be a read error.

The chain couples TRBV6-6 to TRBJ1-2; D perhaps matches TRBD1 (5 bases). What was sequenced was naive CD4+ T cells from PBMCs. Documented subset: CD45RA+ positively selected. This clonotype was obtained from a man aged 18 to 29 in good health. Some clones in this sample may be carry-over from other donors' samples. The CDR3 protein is CASSYYLGDRGF. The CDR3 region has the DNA TGTGCCAGCAGTTACTACCTCGGGGACCGCGGGTTC.